This T cell receptor (beta chain) came from a study of T cell changes during pregnancy in multiple sclerosis. The CDR3 sequence is 13 residues long. Germline-derived CDR1 and CDR2 are SNHLY and FYNNEI. Germline trimming cut 11 bases from V and 5 bases from J; bases unmatched to any gene: 12. The table came from immunoSEQ multiplex PCR; TCRdb's copy has only in-frame clones and leaves some out. This table has under 95,000 clones, about 93% appearing once. J is TRBJ2-7 and V is TRBV2; 7 nucleotides line up with TRBD2. Sequences were derived from peripheral blood, sampled in the second trimester of pregnancy. The source is a female donor in good health, enrolled as a control in a pregnancy study. The CDR3 sequence: CASKRRESNEQYF. As DNA, the CDR3 is TGTGCCTCAAAAAGGCGGGAGTCTAACGAGCAGTACTTC.